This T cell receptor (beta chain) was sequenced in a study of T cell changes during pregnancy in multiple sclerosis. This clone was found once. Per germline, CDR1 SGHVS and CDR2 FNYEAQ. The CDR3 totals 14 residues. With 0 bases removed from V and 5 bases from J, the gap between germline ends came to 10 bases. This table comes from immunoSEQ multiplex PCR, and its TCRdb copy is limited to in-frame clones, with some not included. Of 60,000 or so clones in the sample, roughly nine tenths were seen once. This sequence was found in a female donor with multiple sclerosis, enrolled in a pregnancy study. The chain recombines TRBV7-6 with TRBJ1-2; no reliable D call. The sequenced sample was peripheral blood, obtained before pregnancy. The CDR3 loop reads CASSLAAGLYGYTF. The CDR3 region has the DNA TGTGCCAGCAGCTTAGCGGCAGGCCTATATGGCTACACCTTC.